This entry concerns a single T cell receptor beta chain. The authors' processing: Amplification with reference gene primers provided the estimates of nucleated cell counts. The protocol was immunoSEQ multiplex PCR, while the TCRdb copy is restricted to in-frame clones and leaves out a portion. That table furnishes V, J and clone size, whereas the DNA furnished D and trimming. The sample has a few hundred thousand clones; 90% are singletons. This sample stems from a study of blood T cell repertoires in COVID-19. On the study more broadly: Acute and convalescent COVID-19 specimens originated in the United States, Italy and Spain. Sample material is recorded as cDNA or gDNA derived from T cells, B-cell-depleted T cells, or PBMCs.

Seattle participants joined during active infection and were tracked over time. This clonotype was sampled from a woman aged 40 to 50 with COVID-19, enrolled during active disease. The sample was peripheral blood.

The DNA of the CDR3 is TGTGCCAGCAGCCCCGTGGGAGGCCTCTCTGGAAACACCATATATTTT. Translation gives CASSPVGGLSGNTIYF. The chain combines TRBV14 with TRBJ1-3, with D hard to call. The CDR3 covers 16 residues. Per the germline V gene, CDR1 is SGHDN and CDR2 is FVKESK. The V and J ends lost 4 bases and 0 bases respectively, with 13 bases between them.